This TCR beta chain was sequenced in a study of CD8+CD57+ T cells in acquired aplastic anemia. The template used for profiling TCR beta VDJ and CDR3 was genomic DNA. MiXCR was run by TCRdb on the reads, yielding one entry per CDR3 protein. The sample records 150,000 to 200,000 distinct CDR3 sequences, roughly 50% being singletons. Patients included in sequencing had previously demonstrated CD8+CD57+ cell expansion by flow cytometry. The source is a human donor with aplastic anemia. Sequenced input: sorted CD4+, CD8+, or CD8+CD57+ T cells (not recorded which) from PBMCs.

CDR3 sequence (DNA): TGTGCCAGCAGCGCGCACACCGATCAGCCCCAGCATTTT. Translation: CASSAHTDQPQHF. This chain connects TRBV7-9 to TRBJ1-5, with no clear D. This CDR3 region has 13 residues. Germline V gives CDR1 SEHNR, CDR2 FQNEAQ (reference sequence). V was shortened by 5 bases and J by 5 bases, with 10 bases between the two germline ends.